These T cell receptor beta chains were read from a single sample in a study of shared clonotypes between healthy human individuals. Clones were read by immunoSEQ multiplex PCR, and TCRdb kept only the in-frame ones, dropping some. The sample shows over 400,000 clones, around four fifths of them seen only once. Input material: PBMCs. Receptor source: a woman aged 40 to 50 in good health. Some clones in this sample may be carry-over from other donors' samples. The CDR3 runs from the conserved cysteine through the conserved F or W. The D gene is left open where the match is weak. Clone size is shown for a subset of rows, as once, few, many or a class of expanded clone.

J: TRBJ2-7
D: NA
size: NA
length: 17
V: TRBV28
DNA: TGTGCCAGCAGCCCCGGACAAGTCGGGATCTCCCCCTACGAGCAGTACTTC
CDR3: CASSPGQVGISPYEQYF

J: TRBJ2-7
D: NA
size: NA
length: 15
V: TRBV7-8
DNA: TGTGCCAGCAGCTCCCCGGGACGGAGGTTCTACGAGCAGTACTTC
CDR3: CASSSPGRRFYEQYF

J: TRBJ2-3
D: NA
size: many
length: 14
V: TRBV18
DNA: TGTGCCAGCTCACCAGCGGGTAGCACAGATACGCAGTATTTT
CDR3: CASSPAGSTDTQYF

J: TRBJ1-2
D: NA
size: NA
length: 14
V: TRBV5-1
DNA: TGCGCCAGCAGCTTGGCTACATCAGACTATGGCTACACCTTC
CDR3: CASSLATSDYGYTF

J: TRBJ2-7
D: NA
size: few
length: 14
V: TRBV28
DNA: TGTGCCAGCAGTTTGAGGAGACAGGCCTACGAGCAGTACTTC
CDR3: CASSLRRQAYEQYF

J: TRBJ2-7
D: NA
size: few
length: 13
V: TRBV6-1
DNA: TGTGCCAGCAGTGCGACGGTTCAATACGAGCAGTACTTC
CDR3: CASSATVQYEQYF

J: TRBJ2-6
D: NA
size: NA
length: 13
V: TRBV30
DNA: TGTGCCTGGAGTCCCTCTGGGGCCAACGTCCTGACTTTC
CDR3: CAWSPSGANVLTF

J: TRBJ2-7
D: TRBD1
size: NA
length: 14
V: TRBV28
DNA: TGTGCCAGTAAACAGGGGGACCACTCCTACGAGCAGTACTTC
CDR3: CASKQGDHSYEQYF

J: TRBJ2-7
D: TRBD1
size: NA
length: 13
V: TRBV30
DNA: TGTGCCTGGAGTGTTCATACAGGGGGCAAGCAGTACTTC
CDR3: CAWSVHTGGKQYF

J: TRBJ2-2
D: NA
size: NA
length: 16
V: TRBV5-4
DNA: TGTGCCAGCAGCCATGGCGGGACTCAGAACACCGGGGAGCTGTTTTTT
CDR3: CASSHGGTQNTGELFF

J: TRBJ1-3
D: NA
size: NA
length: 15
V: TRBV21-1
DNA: TGTGCCAGCAGCACGCCCCCGGCTGATGGAAACACCATATATTTT
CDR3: CASSTPPADGNTIYF

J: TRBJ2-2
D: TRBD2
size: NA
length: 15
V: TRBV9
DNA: TGTGCCAGCAGCGTAGCTCCTAGCGGGGCCGGGGAGCTGTTTTTT
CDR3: CASSVAPSGAGELFF

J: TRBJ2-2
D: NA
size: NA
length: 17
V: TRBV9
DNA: TGTGCCAGCAGCGTAGACGGGCGCCCCTCCCTCACCGGGGAGCTGTTTTTT
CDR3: CASSVDGRPSLTGELFF

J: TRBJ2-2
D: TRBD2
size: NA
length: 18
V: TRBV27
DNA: TGTGCCGTCCAAGGGACTAGCGGTCGGGGGGCGAACACCGGGGAGCTGTTTTTT
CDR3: CAVQGTSGRGANTGELFF

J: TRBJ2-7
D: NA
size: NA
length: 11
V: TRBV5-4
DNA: TGTGCCAGCAGCCCGAAGGCGGAGCAGTACTTC
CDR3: CASSPKAEQYF

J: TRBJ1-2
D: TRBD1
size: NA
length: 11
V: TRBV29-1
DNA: TGCAGCGACAGGGGGAACTATGGCTACACCTTC
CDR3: CSDRGNYGYTF

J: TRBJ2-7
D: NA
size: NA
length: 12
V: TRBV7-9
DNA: TGTGCCGGCCAGGGATCCTCCTACGAGCAGTACTTC
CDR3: CAGQGSSYEQYF

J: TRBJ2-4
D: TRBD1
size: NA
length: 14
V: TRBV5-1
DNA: TGCGCCAGCAGCCAGGGACAGTTAAAAAACATTCAGTACTTC
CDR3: CASSQGQLKNIQYF

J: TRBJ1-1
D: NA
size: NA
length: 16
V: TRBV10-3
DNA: TGTGCCATCAGTCCCCGGGCGGGGAGTTTGGACACTGAAGCTTTCTTT
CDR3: CAISPRAGSLDTEAFF

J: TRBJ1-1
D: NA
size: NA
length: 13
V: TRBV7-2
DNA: TGTGCCAGCAGCTTAGTGCGGGACACTGAAGCTTTCTTT
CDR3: CASSLVRDTEAFF

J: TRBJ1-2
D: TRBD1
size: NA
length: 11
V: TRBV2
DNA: TGTGCCAGTGGACAGGGGTTTGGCTACACCTTC
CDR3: CASGQGFGYTF

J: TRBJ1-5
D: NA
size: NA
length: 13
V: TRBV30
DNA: TGTGCCTGGAGTGTAGGGCCTGATCAGCCCCAGCATTTT
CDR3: CAWSVGPDQPQHF

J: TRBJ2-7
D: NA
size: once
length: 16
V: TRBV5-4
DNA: TGTGCCAGCAGCTTGAGCCCGACTAGGTCTGCGTACGAGCAGTACTTC
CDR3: CASSLSPTRSAYEQYF

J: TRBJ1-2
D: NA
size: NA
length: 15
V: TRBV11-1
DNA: TGTGCCAGCAGCTCCCGACAGCGCCCAGGCTATGGCTACACCTTC
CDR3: CASSSRQRPGYGYTF

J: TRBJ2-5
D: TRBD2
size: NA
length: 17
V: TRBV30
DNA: TGTGCCTGGAGTATGGTAGCGGGCCCGCGAGGTCGAGAGACCCAGTACTTC
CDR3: CAWSMVAGPRGRETQYF

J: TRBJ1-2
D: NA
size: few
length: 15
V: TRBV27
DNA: TGTGCCAGCAGTTCCCGCGAAGGCCTGAGCTATGGCTACACCTTC
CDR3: CASSSREGLSYGYTF

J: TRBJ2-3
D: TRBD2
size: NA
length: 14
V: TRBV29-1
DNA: TGCAGCGTTGCTGAAGCGGGGGCCACAGATACGCAGTATTTT
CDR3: CSVAEAGATDTQYF

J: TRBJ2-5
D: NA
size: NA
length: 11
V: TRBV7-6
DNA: TGTGCCAGCAGCTTGCAAGAGACCCAGTACTTC
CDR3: CASSLQETQYF

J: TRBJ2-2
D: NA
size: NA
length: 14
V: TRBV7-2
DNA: TGTGCCAGCAGCTTAAACACCCACACCGGGGAGCTGTTTTTT
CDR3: CASSLNTHTGELFF

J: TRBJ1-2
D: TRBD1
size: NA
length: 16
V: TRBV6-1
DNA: TGTGCCAGCAGTGGGACGGCCCCAGGGGGCGCCGGAGGCTACACCTTC
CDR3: CASSGTAPGGAGGYTF

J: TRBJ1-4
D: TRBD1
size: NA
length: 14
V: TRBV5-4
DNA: TGTGCCAGCAGCTTGGGACAGGGGAAGGAAAAACTGTTTTTT
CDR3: CASSLGQGKEKLFF

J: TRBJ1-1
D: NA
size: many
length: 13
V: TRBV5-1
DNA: TGCGCCAGCAGTTTGCAGGGGCACACTGAAGCTTTCTTT
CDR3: CASSLQGHTEAFF

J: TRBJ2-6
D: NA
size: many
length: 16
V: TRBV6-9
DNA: TGTGCCAGCAGTGAATTGGACTTCTCTGGGGCCAACGTCCTGACTTTC
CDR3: CASSELDFSGANVLTF

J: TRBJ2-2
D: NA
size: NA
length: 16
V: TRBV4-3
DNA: TGCGCCAGCAGCCAAGATAGTGTAGGGAACACCGGGGAGCTGTTTTTT
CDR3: CASSQDSVGNTGELFF

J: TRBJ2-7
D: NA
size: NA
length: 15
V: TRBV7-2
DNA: TGTGCCAGCAGCTTAATCCGTATTCCTTCCTACGAGCAGTACTTC
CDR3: CASSLIRIPSYEQYF

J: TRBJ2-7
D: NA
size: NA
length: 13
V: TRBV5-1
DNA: TGCGCCAGCAGCGGGGGACTGGGGGACGAGCAGTACTTC
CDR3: CASSGGLGDEQYF

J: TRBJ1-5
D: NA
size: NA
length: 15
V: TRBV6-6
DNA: TGTGCCAGCAGTTACTCTGGAAGGGAAGAAGGACGCCAGCATTTT
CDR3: CASSYSGREEGRQHF

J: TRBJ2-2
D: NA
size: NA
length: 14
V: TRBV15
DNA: TGTGCCACCAGCAACAGGGTAAACACCGGGGAGCTGTTTTTT
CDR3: CATSNRVNTGELFF

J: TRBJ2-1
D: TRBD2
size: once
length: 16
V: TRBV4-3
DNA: TGCGCCAGCAGCCAAGATGTCAGGACTAGAGGTGATGAGCAGTTCTTC
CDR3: CASSQDVRTRGDEQFF

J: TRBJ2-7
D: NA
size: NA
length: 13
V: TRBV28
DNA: TGTGCCAGCAGATCCCAGGGTTCCTACGAGCAGTACTTC
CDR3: CASRSQGSYEQYF

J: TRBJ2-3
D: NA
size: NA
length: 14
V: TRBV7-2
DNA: TGTGCCAGCAGCTCATACTACAGGGCCAATACGCAGTATTTT
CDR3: CASSSYYRANTQYF

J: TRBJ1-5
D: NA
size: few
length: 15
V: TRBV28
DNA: TGTGCCAGCAGTATCTTTGGCATCCGCAATCAGCCCCAGCATTTT
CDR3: CASSIFGIRNQPQHF

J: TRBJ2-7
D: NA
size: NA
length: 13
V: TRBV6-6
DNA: TGTGCCAGCAGTTCCCTGACTAGTTCCGAGCAGTACTTC
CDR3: CASSSLTSSEQYF

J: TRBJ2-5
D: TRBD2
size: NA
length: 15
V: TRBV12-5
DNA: TGTGCTAGTGGTTCCACTAGCGGGAGTGGAGAGACCCAGTACTTC
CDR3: CASGSTSGSGETQYF

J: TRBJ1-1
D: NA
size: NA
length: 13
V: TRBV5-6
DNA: TGTGCCAGCAGCCCAGTCGGACAGCATGAAGCTTTCTTT
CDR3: CASSPVGQHEAFF

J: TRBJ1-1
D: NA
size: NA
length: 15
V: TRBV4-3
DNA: TGCGCCAGCAGCCAAGTCGGGGGGACGCCCACTGAAGCTTTCTTT
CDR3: CASSQVGGTPTEAFF

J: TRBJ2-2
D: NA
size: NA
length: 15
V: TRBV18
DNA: TGTGCCAGCTCACCATACAGGCCGTACACCGGGGAGCTGTTTTTT
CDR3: CASSPYRPYTGELFF

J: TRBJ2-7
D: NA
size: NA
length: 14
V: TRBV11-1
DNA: TGTGCCAGCAGCTTAGGACAGTTTTCCTACGAGCAGTACTTC
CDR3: CASSLGQFSYEQYF

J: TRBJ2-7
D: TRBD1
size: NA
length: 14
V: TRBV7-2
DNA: TGTGCCAGCAGCTTTCGACAGGGGGCCTACGAGCAGTACTTC
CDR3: CASSFRQGAYEQYF

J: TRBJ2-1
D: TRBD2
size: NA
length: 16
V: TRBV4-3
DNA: TGCGCCAGCAGCCAAGTAGTTGGGACTACCATCAATGAGCAGTTCTTC
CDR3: CASSQVVGTTINEQFF

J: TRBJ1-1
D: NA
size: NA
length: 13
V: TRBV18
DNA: TGTGCCAGCTCACCAGGGGGGGACACTGAAGCTTTCTTT
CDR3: CASSPGGDTEAFF

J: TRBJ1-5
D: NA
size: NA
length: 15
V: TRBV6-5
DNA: TGTGCCAGCAGTTACGCCGCTCAGGGGAATCAGCCCCAGCATTTT
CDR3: CASSYAAQGNQPQHF

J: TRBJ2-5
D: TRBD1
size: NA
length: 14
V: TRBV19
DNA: TGTGCCAGTAGTTCCACAGGGGTATTGGAGACCCAGTACTTC
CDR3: CASSSTGVLETQYF

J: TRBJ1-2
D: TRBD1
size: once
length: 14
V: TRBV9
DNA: TGTGCCAGCAGCGCGAGACAGGGCGGCTATGGCTACACCTTC
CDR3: CASSARQGGYGYTF

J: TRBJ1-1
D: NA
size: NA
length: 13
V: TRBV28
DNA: TGTGCCAGCGACCCGGGGGAAAACACTGAAGCTTTCTTT
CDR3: CASDPGENTEAFF

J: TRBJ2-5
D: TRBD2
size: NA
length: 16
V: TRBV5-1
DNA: TGCGCCAGCAGCTTGAATCCGGCGGGAGAAAGGGAGACCCAGTACTTC
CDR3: CASSLNPAGERETQYF

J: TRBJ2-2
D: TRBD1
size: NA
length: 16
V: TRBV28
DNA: TGTGCCAGCAGTTTACAGGACAGGGGCGACACCGGGGAGCTGTTTTTT
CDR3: CASSLQDRGDTGELFF

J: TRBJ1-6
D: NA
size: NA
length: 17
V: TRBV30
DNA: TGTGCCTGGAGCAGGGCGTTTTCGAGCTCCTATAATTCACCCCTCCACTTT
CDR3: CAWSRAFSSSYNSPLHF

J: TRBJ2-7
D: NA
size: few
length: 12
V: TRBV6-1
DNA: TGTGCCAGCAGTACAGGGTTCTACGAGCAGTACTTC
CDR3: CASSTGFYEQYF